These 29 T cell receptor beta chains came from one sample sequenced in a study of blood T cell repertoires in COVID-19. Using immunoSEQ multiplex PCR, the repertoire was profiled, and TCRdb retains in-frame clones only, with some absent. The sample records over 55,000 clones, about three quarters being singletons. Sequences were obtained from peripheral blood. The origin of the receptors is a woman in her seventies with acute or convalescent COVID-19.

The V gene is TRBV6-6, the J gene TRBJ1-1, with D maybe TRBD1 (6 bases). Trimming pared 2 bases from V and 4 bases from J, leaving 8 bases between. Germline values: CDR1 MNHNY, CDR2 SVGAGI (reference sequence). This CDR3 comprises 13 residues. The CDR3 loop is CASSYEGGTEAFF. CDR3 DNA: TGTGCCAGCAGTTACGAAGGGGGCACTGAAGCTTTCTTT.

The chain has TRBV13 and TRBJ2-3; possibly TRBD2 for D (5 bases). Trimming removed 5 bases from V and 6 bases from J, with 21 bases in between. This CDR3 comprises 16 residues. Looked up from germline, CDR1 is PRHDT and CDR2 is FYEKMQ (reference sequence). The CDR3 sequence: CASSVKGDYRRDTQYF. Here the CDR3 DNA reads TGTGCCAGCAGCGTTAAGGGAGACTACCGAAGGGATACGCAGTATTTT.

The chain carries TRBV4-1 and TRBJ2-7; 7 positions agree with TRBD1. CDR3 length: 14 residues. V shed 1 base, J shed 3 bases, and the junction held 3 bases outside the gene matches. Germline CDR1 reads MGHRA; CDR2 reads YSYEKL. The CDR3 region has the DNA TGCGCCAGCAGCCAAGGACAGGGCCTCTACGAGCAGTACTTC. It codes for CASSQGQGLYEQYF.

The chain employs TRBV5-1 and TRBJ2-1, with a tentative D call TRBD2 (5 bases). V gave up 5 bases and J gave up 0 bases, with 12 bases separating them. The CDR3 is 15 amino acids. From germline, CDR1 is SGHRS and CDR2 YFSETQ. CDR3 sequence: CASSRSEGSYNEQFF. DNA of the CDR3: TGCGCCAGCAGTCGTAGTGAGGGCTCCTACAATGAGCAGTTCTTC.

A few counts support this clone. This rearrangement joins TRBV5-5 to TRBJ1-4; the D gene is possibly TRBD1 (5 bases). There are 16 residues in the CDR3. V gave up 4 bases and J gave up 2 bases, with 15 bases separating them. Germline V gene lookup returns CDR1 SGHKS and CDR2 YYEKEE (reference sequence). The CDR3 loop is CASSPNGGVTNEKLFF. The CDR3 nucleotides read TGTGCCAGCAGCCCTAACGGGGGGGTGACTAATGAAAAACTGTTTTTT.

The V gene is TRBV14, the J gene TRBJ2-3, with D tentatively TRBD2 (5 bases). The CDR3 loop spans 17 amino acids. The germline V gene encodes CDR1 SGHDN and CDR2 FVKESK. Trimming removed 4 bases from V and 2 bases from J, with 19 bases in between. For the CDR3, the DNA is TGTGCCAGCAGCCTAAGAGAGGGCTTACCGAACACAGATACGCAGTATTTT. This encodes CASSLREGLPNTDTQYF.

The chain couples TRBV30 to TRBJ2-7, with D tentatively TRBD2 (6 bases). The CDR3 sequence is 15 residues long. From germline, CDR1 is GTSNPN and CDR2 SVGIG (reference sequence). The V and J ends lost 0 bases and 1 base respectively, with 13 bases between them. The CDR3: CAWSVGGAGSYEQYF. CDR3 sequence (DNA): TGTGCCTGGAGTGTAGGAGGGGCAGGGTCCTACGAGCAGTACTTC.

The chain recombines TRBV30 with TRBJ2-2, with a weak D call TRBD1 (6 bases). The germline V gene encodes CDR1 GTSNPN and CDR2 SVGIG (reference sequence). This CDR3 is 15 amino acids long. With 3 bases removed from V and 5 bases from J, the gap between germline ends came to 16 bases. CDR3: CAWRGKTGWTGELFF. For the CDR3, the DNA is TGTGCCTGGAGGGGAAAAACAGGGTGGACCGGGGAGCTGTTTTTT. The full variable domain, in which reference TRBV30 and TRBJ2-2 provide the parts outside the CDR3, is SQTIHQWPATLVQPVGSPLSLECTVEGTSNPNLYWYRQAAGRGLQLLFYSVGIGQISSEVPQNLSASRPQDRQFILSSKKLLLSDSGFYLCAWRGKTGWTGELFFGEGSRLTVL.

The chain has TRBV10-3 and TRBJ2-2; 7 bases are a match to TRBD1. Germline V gene sequence: CDR1 ENHRY, CDR2 SYGVKD. Germline trimming cut 2 bases from V and 2 bases from J; bases unmatched to any gene: 5. The CDR3 has 16 amino acids. This CDR3 is CAISEPRTGNTGELFF. The CDR3 DNA is TGTGCCATCAGTGAGCCGAGGACAGGTAACACCGGGGAGCTGTTTTTT.

This chain uses TRBV9 with TRBJ1-4; 12 bases are a match to TRBD1. CDR3 size: 14 residues. Trimming cost V 2 bases and J 8 bases; bases outside gene matches: 1. Per germline, CDR1 SGDLS and CDR2 YYNGEE. Here the CDR3 reads CASSVGTGGEKLFF. Written as DNA, the CDR3 is TGTGCCAGCAGCGTGGGGACAGGGGGCGAAAAACTGTTTTTT.

The CDR3 sequence: CASSLGSGGTNEQFF. For the CDR3, the DNA is TGTGCCAGCAGCTTAGGTAGCGGGGGTACCAATGAGCAGTTCTTC. The chain links TRBV11-2 to TRBJ2-1; 9 bases agree with TRBD2. The V segment lost 1 base and the J segment 6 bases; nucleotides outside the gene matches: 4. The germline V gene has CDR1 SGHAT and CDR2 FQNNGV. CDR3 length equals 15 residues.

This clone appeared a few times. The chain joins TRBV9 to TRBJ1-6; D perhaps matches TRBD1 (6 bases). Germline CDR1 SGDLS, CDR2 YYNGEE. The CDR3 loop spans 15 amino acids. The V end lost 0 bases, the J end lost 14 bases, and 18 bases lay between the germline ends. The CDR3, as DNA: TGTGCCAGCAGCGTAGGGGGGCAGGGAAGTGACTCCCTCCACTTT. Its translation is CASSVGGQGSDSLHF.

This chain's CDR3 is CASSLMTAGGTGGYEQYF. The CDR3 coding sequence is TGTGCCAGCAGCTTAATGACGGCCGGTGGGACAGGGGGGTACGAGCAGTACTTC. This sequence joins TRBV7-6 and TRBJ2-7; 11 nucleotides align to TRBD1. J was trimmed by 4 bases and V by 2 bases; bases with no gene match: 13. The germline CDR1 and CDR2 sequences are SGHVS and FNYEAQ. CDR3 length equals 18 residues.

Turning to this clone: Distinct nucleotide sequences in the sample also encode this CDR3. V usage is TRBV5-1 and J usage is TRBJ1-6, with 10 bases that match TRBD1. The CDR3 length is 20 residues. V was clipped by 2 bases and J by 0 bases; unmatched bases: 11. Germline assignment: CDR1 SGHRS and CDR2 YFSETQ. The DNA of the CDR3 is TGCGCCAGCAGCTTAGACTCCCCGGGACAGGGGAGCTCCTATAATTCACCCCTCCACTTT. Its protein is CASSLDSPGQGSSYNSPLHF.

This clone appeared a few times. The CDR3 DNA sequence: TGTGCCAGCAGCCGTGCGGGGCCTAATGAGCAGTTCTTC. Protein product: CASSRAGPNEQFF. V usage is TRBV12-3 or TRBV12-4 and J usage is TRBJ2-1, with D possibly TRBD2 on 6 matching bases. The V and J ends lost 6 bases and 7 bases respectively, with 13 bases between them. This CDR3 has 13 residues.

The chain employs TRBV7-9 and TRBJ1-1; 8 nucleotides match TRBD1. The germline CDR1 and CDR2 sequences are SEHNR and FQNEAQ (reference sequence). V trimming: 1 base; J trimming: 5 bases; junction bases outside the gene matches: 6. The CDR3 is made up of 15 amino acids. The chain's CDR3 is CASSLEGRGRTEAFF. CDR3 DNA sequence: TGTGCCAGCAGCTTAGAAGGCAGGGGGCGAACTGAAGCTTTCTTT.

This clone was observed once. CDR3 DNA sequence: TGCGCCAGCAGTGAGTCTTACAACCAAGAGACCCAGTACTTC. This translates into CASSESYNQETQYF. This sequence joins TRBV10-1 and TRBJ2-5; unclear D gene. The CDR3 contains 14 residues. Trimming removed 0 bases at V and 0 bases at J, with 5 bases between. Germline CDR1 and CDR2: WNHNN and SYGVQD (reference sequence).

This clone came up a few times. The CDR3 loop is CASSLAQGGREGRPTQFF. DNA for the CDR3: TGTGCCAGCAGCTTAGCGCAAGGAGGGCGGGAGGGCCGACCGACGCAGTTCTTC. This chain joins TRBV7-6 and TRBJ2-1, with TRBD2 identical over 9 bases. The CDR3 is 18 residues long. J gave up 12 bases and V 0 bases, and 18 bases lay outside the gene matches. CDR1 is SGHVS, CDR2 FNYEAQ, per germline.

V is TRBV27 and J is TRBJ2-7, with D unclear. CDR3 size: 11 residues. The germline gives CDR1 MNHEY, CDR2 SMNVEV (reference sequence). V was shortened by 9 bases and J by 4 bases, with 10 bases between the two germline ends. The CDR3 here is CASSTSYEQYF. CDR3 DNA: TGTGCCAGTTCAACTTCATACGAGCAGTACTTC.

This clone was recorded a few times. The CDR3 sequence: CASRLLQGATEAFF. DNA for the CDR3: TGCGCCAGCAGACTTCTACAGGGGGCGACTGAAGCTTTCTTT. The genes are TRBV5-1 and TRBJ1-1; 9 bases agree with TRBD1. J lost 5 bases, V lost 5 bases, and 7 bases had no gene match. CDR1 SGHRS and CDR2 YFSETQ come from the germline V gene. CDR3 length: 14 amino acids.

The chain combines TRBV5-4 with TRBJ1-1; D unclear. Looked up from germline, CDR1 is SGHNT and CDR2 is YYREEE (reference sequence). The CDR3 extends over 13 amino acids. With 3 bases removed from V and 2 bases from J, the gap between germline ends came to 8 bases. The CDR3 region has the DNA TGTGCCAGCAGCTCGGGAACCAACACTGAAGCTTTCTTT. It is translated as CASSSGTNTEAFF.

The chain recombines TRBV6-5 with TRBJ2-5, with 8 nucleotides matching TRBD1. Germline-derived CDR1 and CDR2 are MNHEY and SVGAGI. V trimming: 0 bases; J trimming: 5 bases; junction bases outside the gene matches: 5. This CDR3 is 15 amino acids long. For the CDR3, the DNA is TGTGCCAGCAGTTACTCGGGCCGACAGGGGGAGACCCAGTACTTC. This translates into CASSYSGRQGETQYF.

A single count supports this clone. V is TRBV10-3 and J is TRBJ2-1; D possibly corresponds to TRBD2 (5 bases). Germline CDR1 ENHRY, CDR2 SYGVKD. The V gene lost 6 bases and the J gene lost 9 bases, with 21 bases spanning the gap. This CDR3 has 15 residues. In DNA form, the CDR3 reads TGTGCCATCAGGAAGACCGGGAAAGCCGTGGGTGAGCAGTTCTTC. Translating gives CAIRKTGKAVGEQFF.

This clone has just one count. The chain combines TRBV28 with TRBJ2-5; 9 bases are shared with TRBD1. The CDR3 consists of 15 residues. Germline values: CDR1 MDHEN, CDR2 SYDVKM. V gave up 2 bases and J gave up 5 bases; unmatched junction bases: 6. The chain's CDR3 is CASSLGDRARETQYF. The CDR3 DNA follows: TGTGCCAGCAGTTTAGGGGACAGGGCGAGGGAGACCCAGTACTTC.

The chain has TRBV19 and TRBJ1-5; TRBD1 is a possible D gene (5 bases). The CDR3 length is 15 residues. The germline gives CDR1 LNHDA, CDR2 SQIVND (reference sequence). V lost 4 bases to trimming and J lost 3 bases, with 13 bases between them. The CDR3: CASSRGDSYNQPQHF. CDR3 nucleotide sequence: TGTGCCAGTAGTAGGGGGGACTCGTACAATCAGCCCCAGCATTTT. Variable domain in full (rest from reference TRBV19 and TRBJ1-5): DGGITQSPKYLFRKEGQNVTLSCEQNLNHDAMYWYRQDPGQGLRLIYYSQIVNDFQKGDIAEGYSVSREKKESFPLTVTSAQKNPTAFYLCASSRGDSYNQPQHFGDGTRLSIL.

The chain has TRBV11-2 and TRBJ2-7; maybe TRBD1 (5 bases). Germline assignment: CDR1 SGHAT and CDR2 FQNNGV. The CDR3 spans 12 residues. The ends were cut back, 4 bases at V and 7 bases at J, with 11 bases in the middle. The CDR3 sequence is CASSSSRTEQYF. DNA of the CDR3: TGTGCCAGCAGCTCGAGTAGGACAGAGCAGTACTTC.

This chain connects TRBV24-1 to TRBJ1-1; D not resolved. Germline CDR1 is KGHDR and CDR2 is SFDVKD. V was clipped by 4 bases and J by 0 bases, with 8 bases between them. The CDR3 is made up of 14 amino acids. The CDR3 DNA follows: TGTGCCACCAGTGACTGGACTTTGAACACTGAAGCTTTCTTT. It encodes CATSDWTLNTEAFF.

The table lists this clone with a count of one. The J gene is TRBJ2-2, the V gene TRBV5-1, with unresolved D. Trimming removed 7 bases from V and 3 bases from J, with 16 bases in between. Germline CDR1 and CDR2: SGHRS and YFSETQ. This CDR3 region has 15 residues. The CDR3 protein is CASRPSLVDTGELFF. DNA for the CDR3: TGCGCCAGCCGCCCGTCCCTAGTTGACACCGGGGAGCTGTTTTTT. The variable domain in full, completed from reference TRBV5-1 and TRBJ2-2, reads KAGVTQTPRYLIKTRGQQVTLSCSPISGHRSVSWYQQTPGQGLQFLFEYFSETQRNKGNFPGRFSGRQFSNSRSEMNVSTLELGDSALYLCASRPSLVDTGELFFGEGSRLTVL.

In its sample, this clone was seen a few times. The gene calls are TRBV10-2 and TRBJ1-6; 8 bases fit TRBD1. The V segment lost 6 bases and the J segment 10 bases; nucleotides outside the gene matches: 5. This CDR3 is built from 13 residues. Germline CDR1 reads WSHSY; CDR2 reads SAAADI. CDR3 DNA sequence: TGCGCCAGCAGCGGACAGGGCGGATCACCCCTCCACTTT. This translates into CASSGQGGSPLHF.